This T cell receptor (beta chain) derives from a study of blood T cell repertoires in COVID-19. On the study more broadly: The United States, Italy and Spain supplied acute and convalescent COVID-19 samples. T cells, B-cell-depleted T cells, or PBMCs provided the cDNA or gDNA that served as material.

From germline, CDR1 is MNHEY and CDR2 SVGAGI. This CDR3 has 12 residues. Trimming took off 5 bases at V and 7 bases at J, with 9 bases between the two ends. As handled by the study authors: Reference gene primer amplification gave estimated nucleated cell counts. The method was immunoSEQ multiplex PCR; TCRdb's version includes in-frame clones alone and lacks a portion of them. V, J and clone size were drawn from that table, and D and trimming were deduced from the DNA. This sample has about 200,000 clones, with around nine tenths found just once. One Seattle source followed patients from active infection through their disease course.

Specimen: peripheral blood. The TCR comes from a man aged 55 to 70 with COVID-19, enrolled during active disease. J is TRBJ1-3 and V is TRBV6-5; unclear D gene. The DNA for the CDR3 is TGTGCCAGCAGTCTGGCGGGGAACACCATATATTTT. Protein product: CASSLAGNTIYF.